The rows below give T cell receptor beta chains drawn from one sample of a study of shared clonotypes between healthy human individuals. Data came from immunoSEQ multiplex PCR; TCRdb stores just in-frame clones and leaves some out. The sample records some 740,000 clones, 90% to 95% being singletons. Material for sequencing was naive CD8+ T cells sorted from blood. The source of these receptors is a man in his thirties or forties in good health. The conserved cysteine and the conserved F or W are not part of the CDR3 here. The D gene is left open where the match is weak.

J gene,V gene,D gene,CDR3 protein
TRBJ2-3,TRBV11-3,TRBD2,ASSLDGTITDTQY
TRBJ1-1,TRBV2,NA,AQLARGGNTEAF
TRBJ1-3,TRBV15,NA,ATSSQLEGTYGNTIY
TRBJ2-3,TRBV7-3,TRBD2,ASSLTSGRGDTQY
TRBJ2-2,TRBV5-1,NA,ASSLGDLWELF
TRBJ2-3,TRBV20-1,NA,SARDPDTQY
TRBJ2-2,TRBV29-1,NA,SAGASGFGLPGELF
TRBJ1-1,TRBV7-8,NA,ASSYMNTEAF
TRBJ2-7,TRBV6-6,NA,ASSYFTGTYEQY
TRBJ2-7,TRBV9,NA,ASSYRVNYEQY
TRBJ2-5,TRBV13,TRBD1,ASSSPYPGQRGETQY
TRBJ2-7,TRBV28,TRBD1,ASRPETGVVEEQY
TRBJ2-2,TRBV27,TRBD1,ASSLTGPANTGELF
TRBJ1-4,TRBV9,NA,ASSSDLANEKLF
TRBJ2-7,TRBV29-1,NA,SVEEDGPAYEQY
TRBJ2-1,TRBV2,NA,ASGLSGSYNEQF
TRBJ2-5,TRBV5-4,TRBD1,ASSLGSGQGSN